Included here is one T cell receptor beta chain sequence, with context. No antigen is known for it. The sample originates from a study of metastatic and nonmetastatic thyroid tumors. Across the whole study: Repertoire comparison spanned blood and tumor or nodule tissue of malignant and benign thyroid patients.

As handled by the study authors: A distant-metastasis classifier for papillary thyroid cancer was built using CDR3 differences across clinicopathological groups. TCRdb re-clonotyped the PCR reads through MiXCR. These V and J calls are TCRdb output, not the study's own analysis. The sample has about 40,000 clones; less than 20% are singletons. Regarding the study as a whole: A significant increase in TCR beta diversity was reportedly seen in malignant thyroid tumors relative to benign nodules, in blood and tumor.

There are 14 residues in the CDR3. With 5 bases removed from V and 0 bases from J, the gap between germline ends came to 14 bases. Germline CDR1 reads DFQATT; CDR2 reads SNEGSKA (reference sequence). Each patient went into thyroid surgery without having received any treatment. The clonotype was recovered from a female donor with papillary thyroid cancer or a benign thyroid nodule (not recorded which). Some clones in this sample may be carry-over from other donors' samples. Sequencing input: blood. V and J are TRBV20-1 and TRBJ2-7, with D possibly being TRBD2 (5 bases). The CDR3, as DNA: TGCAGTGCTCCGAGGACGGGAAGCTCCTACGAGCAGTACTTC. Its translation is CSAPRTGSSYEQYF.